The 21 T cell receptor beta chains below were found in one sample sequenced in a study of T-cell memory formation after mild COVID-19. TCRdb fed the 5' RACE reads into MiXCR, producing one record per CDR3 protein. There are roughly 610,000 distinct CDR3 sequences in the sample; 17% occur only once, and 8.1% lies in the top ten. The sequenced sample consisted of PBMCs or a T cell subset sorted from them (not recorded which). These receptors came from an adult woman who had mild COVID-19 (a few samples of this study predate the infection). Cell type and time point are not known.

The sample holds a few counts of this clonotype. The rearrangement joins TRBV12-3 or TRBV12-4 to TRBJ2-5, with D uncertain. V was pared by 0 bases and J by 11 bases, with 4 bases between. This CDR3 has 10 residues. The CDR3 protein is CASSLARQYF. CDR3 bases: TGTGCCAGCAGTTTAGCGAGGCAGTACTTC.

The chain joins TRBV20-1 to TRBJ2-7, with 9 bases aligning to TRBD2. J gave up 1 base and V 6 bases, and 4 bases lay outside the gene matches. The CDR3 covers 13 residues. Germline CDR1 reads DFQATT; CDR2 reads SNEGSKA (reference sequence). The CDR3 loop reads CSAPLAGSYEQYF. CDR3 bases: TGCAGTGCCCCACTAGCGGGTTCCTACGAGCAGTACTTC.

The chain has TRBV7-8 and TRBJ1-1, with no clear D. Germline CDR1 reads SGHVS; CDR2 reads FQNEAQ. The CDR3 contains 14 residues. The germline V and J ends were trimmed by 4 bases and 4 bases, with 13 bases remaining between them. For the CDR3, the DNA is TGTGCCAGCAGCTCCTTGGGCTGGGGCACTGAAGCTTTCTTT. Translation: CASSSLGWGTEAFF. Full variable domain (remainder filled in from reference TRBV7-8 and TRBJ1-1): GAGVSQSPRYKVAKRGQDVALRCDPISGHVSLFWYQQALGQGPEFLTYFQNEAQLDKSGLPSDRFFAERPEGSVSTLKIQRTQQEDSAVYLCASSSLGWGTEAFFGQGTRLTVV.

This clonotype was seen a few times. CDR3 in amino acids: CASSQAVSGRGDQYF. The CDR3, as DNA: TGCGCCAGCAGCCAAGCTGTAAGCGGGAGAGGGGACCAGTACTTC. This chain uses TRBV4-3 with TRBJ2-5; 8 bases align to TRBD2. The V segment lost 1 base and the J segment 10 bases; nucleotides outside the gene matches: 11. Germline V CDR1 and CDR2: LGHNA, YSLEER. The CDR3 runs 15 residues.

This chain links TRBV24-1 with TRBJ1-2, with TRBD1 matching over 9 bases. Germline CDR1 reads KGHDR; CDR2 reads SFDVKD. The CDR3 totals 14 residues. Germline trimming cut 4 bases from V and 4 bases from J; bases unmatched to any gene: 3. This chain's CDR3 is CATSDQDRGYGYTF. In DNA form, the CDR3 reads TGTGCCACCAGTGACCAGGACAGGGGCTATGGCTACACCTTC.

This clonotype has a handful of counts. The rearrangement joins TRBV12-3 or TRBV12-4 to TRBJ1-2; no definite D call. The CDR3 length is 14 residues. V lost 4 bases and J lost 5, with 14 bases in between. The CDR3 region is CASSSSSRAYGYTF. The CDR3 DNA sequence: TGTGCCAGCAGTTCCTCGTCGAGGGCTTATGGCTACACCTTC.

For the CDR3, the DNA is TGTGCCAGTAGTATATCCCAGGTTTCCTCCGGGGGCACCTTC. Its protein product is CASSISQVSSGGTF. The rearrangement links TRBV19 to TRBJ1-2; D might be TRBD1 (5 bases). V was clipped by 2 bases and J by 13 bases, with 20 bases between them. CDR1 and CDR2 from the germline V gene are LNHDA and SQIVND (reference sequence). The CDR3 is 14 residues long. Supplemented by reference TRBV19 and TRBJ1-2, the full variable domain reads DGGITQSPKYLFRKEGQNVTLSCEQNLNHDAMYWYRQDPGQGLRLIYYSQIVNDFQKGDIAEGYSVSREKKESFPLTVTSAQKNPTAFYLCASSISQVSSGGTFGSGTRLTVV.

In this sample, this clonotype turned up once. The rearrangement links TRBV19 to TRBJ1-2, with no clear D. Trimming removed 1 base at V and 10 bases at J, with 10 bases between. CDR1 is LNHDA and CDR2 is SQIVND in the germline V gene (reference sequence). This CDR3 spans 12 amino acids. Here the CDR3 DNA reads TGTGCCAGTAGTATAGGACCCGCCGACTACACCTTC. It is translated as CASSIGPADYTF.

This clonotype was seen just once. The chain couples TRBV20-1 to TRBJ2-5, with TRBD1 identical over 8 bases. Germline V gene sequence: CDR1 DFQATT, CDR2 SNEGSKA (reference sequence). V lost 6 bases, J lost 4 bases, and 10 bases stayed unmatched. CDR3 length equals 14 residues. The CDR3 loop is CSAPPGTGGETQYF. CDR3 in DNA: TGCAGTGCCCCTCCTGGCACAGGGGGAGAGACCCAGTACTTC.

The chain has TRBV29-1 and TRBJ2-7; 10 bases fit TRBD1. Per the germline V gene, CDR1 is SQVTM and CDR2 is ANQGSEA. The CDR3 spans 16 residues. The trim removed 1 base at V and 3 bases at J, leaving 9 bases unmatched. The CDR3: CSVEAGGQGGNYEQYF. The CDR3 nucleotides are TGCAGCGTTGAAGCCGGCGGACAGGGGGGGAACTACGAGCAGTACTTC.

The rearrangement links TRBV7-6 to TRBJ2-1; the match to TRBD2 covers 11 bases. Trimming took 4 bases from V and 0 from J; bases not matched to a gene: 8. The CDR3 contains 18 residues. CDR1 SGHVS and CDR2 FNYEAQ come from the germline V gene. In DNA form, the CDR3 reads TGTGCCAGCAGCTCTTTAGCGGGAGGGCCCACCTCCTACAATGAGCAGTTCTTC. It specifies CASSSLAGGPTSYNEQFF.

The table lists this clonotype with many counts. The CDR3 sequence: CASSDRGNSGANVLTF. CDR3 coding DNA: TGTGCCAGCAGTGATCGCGGTAACTCTGGGGCCAACGTCCTGACTTTC. V gene TRBV6-4 combines with J gene TRBJ2-6; D remains unclear. Germline V gene lookup returns CDR1 MRHNA and CDR2 SNTAGT. CDR3 length equals 16 residues. Trimming took 3 bases from V and 0 from J, leaving 9 bases between them.

The sample holds many counts of this clonotype. The chain links TRBV6-6 to TRBJ2-7; the match to TRBD1 covers 9 bases. CDR3 size: 16 residues. In germline, CDR1 is MNHNY, CDR2 SVGAGI (reference sequence). Losses at the gene ends were 0 bases for V and 3 bases for J; bases not matched to a gene: 6. CDR3 sequence: CASSYSWDRDYYEQYF. CDR3 DNA sequence: TGTGCCAGCAGTTACTCTTGGGACAGGGACTACTACGAGCAGTACTTC.

The chain joins TRBV7-9 to TRBJ2-2, with 8 bases fitting TRBD2. The CDR3 has 17 amino acids. The ends lost 2 bases at V and 1 base at J; junction bases unmatched: 6. Germline V gene sequence: CDR1 SEHNR, CDR2 FQNEAQ (reference sequence). CDR3 residues: CASSLSLAGRNTGELFF. DNA of the CDR3: TGTGCCAGCAGCTTATCGTTAGCGGGGAGGAACACCGGGGAGCTGTTTTTT.

The rearrangement links TRBV19 to TRBJ2-1; D is perhaps TRBD1 (5 bases). Between the trimmed V and J ends, which lost 9 bases and 8 bases, there was a span of 11 bases. CDR1 and CDR2 from the germline V gene are LNHDA and SQIVND (reference sequence). The CDR3 is 11 residues long. This CDR3 reads CASRIGDEQFF. CDR3 in DNA: TGTGCCAGCCGCATAGGGGATGAGCAGTTCTTC.

The chain links TRBV29-1 to TRBJ1-2; D not certain. This CDR3 is 13 amino acids long. Trimming shortened V by 3 bases and J by 0 bases, and 8 bases separated the two germline ends. The germline gives CDR1 SQVTM, CDR2 ANQGSEA. CDR3 loop: CSVELVPNYGYTF. The CDR3 DNA sequence: TGCAGCGTTGAGCTAGTTCCTAACTATGGCTACACCTTC.

This clonotype showed up many times. The V call is TRBV20-1, the J call TRBJ2-3; D gene unclear. Trimming took off 6 bases at V and 1 base at J, with 14 bases between the two ends. This CDR3 is built from 14 residues. CDR1 is DFQATT, CDR2 SNEGSKA, per germline (reference sequence). The CDR3 coding sequence is TGCAGTGCCATACCTCACGTCGGCACAGATACGCAGTATTTT. It is translated as CSAIPHVGTDTQYF.

The chain employs TRBV3-1 and TRBJ2-7; 9 nucleotides line up with TRBD2. V lost 3 bases and J lost 9; bases outside the gene matches: 6. The CDR3 is 13 amino acids. Germline values: CDR1 LGHDT, CDR2 YNNKEL (reference sequence). The CDR3 here is CASSHGTSRGQYF. The CDR3 nucleotides read TGTGCCAGCAGCCATGGGACTAGCCGCGGGCAGTACTTC.

This clonotype was counted ten times or more. The genes are TRBV6-2 or TRBV6-3 and TRBJ2-1; 7 positions match TRBD1. V was clipped by 0 bases and J by 6 bases; unmatched bases: 5. This CDR3 is 15 amino acids long. Per the germline V gene, CDR1 is MNHEY and CDR2 is SVGEGT. The CDR3 here is CASSYSDAGGNEQFF. CDR3 sequence (DNA): TGTGCCAGCAGTTACTCGGATGCAGGGGGCAATGAGCAGTTCTTC.

The chain has TRBV5-1 and TRBJ2-3, with unresolved D. The V end was cut by 0 bases, the J end by 6 bases, with 14 bases between. Germline lookup yields CDR1 SGHRS and CDR2 YFSETQ. This CDR3 is built from 15 residues. The CDR3 DNA reads TGCGCCAGCAGCTTGGACACGGGTAACTCTGATACGCAGTATTTT. Encoded protein: CASSLDTGNSDTQYF.

This clonotype was counted between two and nine times. V gene TRBV29-1 combines with J gene TRBJ2-1; D is undetermined. This CDR3 has 13 residues. V was cut by 3 bases and J by 7 bases, with 13 bases left in between. From germline, CDR1 is SQVTM and CDR2 ANQGSEA. The CDR3 nucleotides read TGCAGCGTTGACGTAAGCCTGGGTAATGAGCAGTTCTTC. Translation gives CSVDVSLGNEQFF.